This T cell receptor (beta chain) is drawn from a study of blood T cell repertoires in COVID-19. This clone was counted only a few times. Sequenced by immunoSEQ multiplex PCR; TCRdb stores in-frame clones only, minus some. The sample has approximately 50,000 clones; more than 75% are singletons. Germline CDR1 MGHRA, CDR2 YSYEKL. The CDR3 consists of 19 residues. V was pared by 0 bases and J by 0 bases, with 18 bases between. Sequenced: peripheral blood. The TCR was taken from a human donor in a cohort sampled during active COVID-19. The genes are TRBV4-1 and TRBJ1-3; D gene uncertain. The CDR3 here is CASSQEGAPRLGSGNTIYF. CDR3 nucleotide sequence: TGCGCCAGCAGCCAAGAGGGAGCCCCCAGGCTGGGCTCTGGAAACACCATATATTTT.